The 20 T cell receptor beta chains below come from one sample, sequenced in a study of cytomegalovirus exposure and HLA in healthy donors. It was with 60 Vbeta and 13 Jbeta primers that the PCR ran. The data were produced by immunoSEQ multiplex PCR, yet TCRdb's version contains in-frame clones alone and is incomplete. In the table there are around 170,000 clones, over 80% of which are singletons. Specimen: PBMCs. The receptors originated from a woman under 30 in good health and CMV-seronegative.

The chain joins TRBV2 to TRBJ1-1; D is unresolved. CDR1 is SNHLY, CDR2 FYNNEI, per germline. V gave up 7 bases and J gave up 0 bases, with 6 bases separating them. The length of the CDR3 is 12 residues. This CDR3 reads CASIRVNTEAFF. In nucleotides, the CDR3 is TGTGCCAGCATTCGTGTGAACACTGAAGCTTTCTTT.

The chain joins TRBV7-6 to TRBJ2-1; D perhaps matches TRBD2 (5 bases). This CDR3 is 15 amino acids long. Trimming removed 4 bases from V and 4 bases from J, with 14 bases in between. The germline CDR1 and CDR2 sequences are SGHVS and FNYEAQ. Written as DNA, the CDR3 is TGTGCCAGCAGCTCCTCCGGGGAATTTTACAATGAGCAGTTCTTC. Protein sequence: CASSSSGEFYNEQFF. Complete variable domain (other parts from reference TRBV7-6 and TRBJ2-1): GAGVSQSPRYKVTKRGQDVALRCDPISGHVSLYWYRQALGQGPEFLTYFNYEAQQDKSGLPNDRFSAERPEGSISTLTIQRTEQRDSAMYRCASSSSGEFYNEQFFGPGTRLTVL.

Here the CDR3 reads CASSPGLQVYEQYF. DNA of the CDR3: TGTGCCAGCAGCCCCGGGCTACAGGTCTACGAGCAGTACTTC. The rearrangement links TRBV11-3 to TRBJ2-7; D perhaps matches TRBD1 (5 bases). The V gene lost 5 bases and the J gene lost 3 bases, with 14 bases spanning the gap. This CDR3 has 14 residues. Germline V gives CDR1 SGHNT, CDR2 YENEEA.

In its sample, this clone was seen once. The rearrangement uses TRBV30 and TRBJ2-1, with 9 bases aligning to TRBD1. V shed 2 bases, J shed 10 bases, and the junction held 3 bases outside the gene matches. This CDR3 has 12 residues. Germline CDR1 GTSNPN, CDR2 SVGIG (reference sequence). CDR3 nucleotides: TGTGCCTGGAGTTACAGGGGGCGGGAGCAGTTCTTC. Translation gives CAWSYRGREQFF.

V is TRBV19 and J is TRBJ2-2; D unresolved. V dropped 3 bases and J dropped 2 bases, with 4 bases sitting between them. CDR1 LNHDA and CDR2 SQIVND come from the germline V gene (reference sequence). The CDR3 runs 13 residues. The CDR3 sequence is CASSIQNTGELFF. CDR3 nucleotide sequence: TGTGCCAGTAGTATTCAAAACACCGGGGAGCTGTTTTTT.

This sequence joins TRBV6-1 and TRBJ1-2; 11 bases fit TRBD1. The CDR3 has 14 residues. The V gene's germline CDR1 is MNHNS and CDR2 SASEGT. J lost 2 bases, V lost 8 bases, and 4 bases had no gene match. The CDR3 nucleotides are TGTGCCAGCCAAAGGGACAGGGGGAACTATGGCTACACCTTC. As protein: CASQRDRGNYGYTF.

The chain joins TRBV20-1 to TRBJ1-1; a weak D match, TRBD1 (6 bases). Trimming took off 7 bases at V and 9 bases at J, with 12 bases between the two ends. CDR1 DFQATT and CDR2 SNEGSKA come from the germline V gene (reference sequence). This CDR3 comprises 10 residues. The CDR3 DNA follows: TGCAGTGTGCAGCGGGGGCAAGCTTTCTTT. As protein: CSVQRGQAFF.

This chain joins TRBV4-1 and TRBJ1-6; 9 bases agree with TRBD1. This CDR3 spans 17 amino acids. Germline CDR1 MGHRA, CDR2 YSYEKL. Unmatched junction bases numbered 11, after V lost 1 base and J lost 10 bases. The CDR3 here is CASSQGSSGTGYSPLHF. CDR3 bases: TGCGCCAGCAGCCAAGGTTCGTCCGGGACAGGGTACTCACCCCTCCACTTT.

This chain connects TRBV6-1 to TRBJ1-2, with D perhaps matching TRBD1 (6 bases). The germline V gene encodes CDR1 MNHNS and CDR2 SASEGT. The V end was cut by 7 bases, the J end by 3 bases, with 12 bases between. CDR3 length equals 13 residues. As DNA, the CDR3 is TGTGCCAGCATTAGGACAGAAGACTATGGCTACACCTTC. As protein: CASIRTEDYGYTF.

In this sample, this clone turned up once. The genes are TRBV29-1 and TRBJ1-1; 10 bases match TRBD1. Germline V gene lookup returns CDR1 SQVTM and CDR2 ANQGSEA. Germline trimming cut 6 bases from V and 0 bases from J; bases unmatched to any gene: 1. This CDR3 has 13 amino acids. CDR3 sequence: CSVGQGVNTEAFF. The CDR3, as DNA: TGCAGCGTAGGACAGGGGGTGAACACTGAAGCTTTCTTT.

On this clone itself: A read error may produce the germline difference seen at one junction end. This chain connects TRBV28 to TRBJ2-4, with TRBD2 identical over 7 bases. Germline lookup yields CDR1 MDHEN and CDR2 SYDVKM. This CDR3 is 22 amino acids long. DNA of the CDR3: TGTGCCAGCACCTCCGGCTCTCTCGTAGCGGGTTGGCAGGTACTAGCCAAAAACAGTCAGTACTTC. This codes for CASTSGSLVAGWQVLAKNSQYF.

In its sample, this clone was seen a few times. This chain joins TRBV7-9 and TRBJ2-3; D gene uncertain. V shed 5 bases and J shed 6 bases, with 6 bases lying between them. The CDR3 covers 11 residues. The germline V gene encodes CDR1 SEHNR and CDR2 FQNEAQ (reference sequence). In DNA, the CDR3 is TGTGCCAGCAGCACAGAGGATACGCAGTATTTT. Translated, it gives CASSTEDTQYF. The full variable domain, rest sourced from reference TRBV7-9 and TRBJ2-3, is DTGVSQNPRHKITKRGQNVTFRCDPISEHNRLYWYRQTLGQGPEFLTYFQNEAQLEKSRLLSDRFSAERPKGSFSTLEIQRTEQGDSAMYLCASSTEDTQYFGPGTRLTVL.

The chain recombines TRBV5-1 with TRBJ1-1, with 11 bases that match TRBD1. V gave up 2 bases and J gave up 3 bases; unmatched junction bases: 3. The CDR3 is made up of 15 amino acids. Germline-derived CDR1 and CDR2 are SGHRS and YFSETQ. CDR3 nucleotides: TGCGCCAGCAGCTTCGGACAGGGGGCGGACACTGAAGCTTTCTTT. Encoded protein: CASSFGQGADTEAFF.

The V gene is TRBV5-1, the J gene TRBJ1-1; D not resolved. V was cut by 0 bases and J by 1 base, with 19 bases left in between. This CDR3 region has 18 residues. The V gene's germline CDR1 is SGHRS and CDR2 YFSETQ. The CDR3 here is CASSLDRVSRTPNTEAFF. CDR3 bases: TGCGCCAGCAGCTTGGACCGGGTCTCCAGGACTCCGAACACTGAAGCTTTCTTT.

The chain joins TRBV10-2 to TRBJ2-2; 10 bases map to TRBD2. The V segment lost 7 bases and the J segment 7 bases; nucleotides outside the gene matches: 12. Germline V CDR1 and CDR2: WSHSY, SAAADI. This CDR3 has 16 residues. CDR3 protein: CASTLSGGFIDGELFF. CDR3 sequence (DNA): TGCGCCAGCACCCTTAGCGGGGGGTTTATTGACGGGGAGCTGTTTTTT.

On this clone itself: This specimen includes other DNA sequences encoding the same CDR3. The chain has TRBV7-9 and TRBJ1-2; D possibly corresponds to TRBD1 (6 bases). Germline CDR1 SEHNR, CDR2 FQNEAQ (reference sequence). The CDR3 covers 14 residues. The germline V and J ends were trimmed by 4 bases and 2 bases, with 11 bases remaining between them. CDR3 residues: CASSSTGINYGYTF. The CDR3 DNA reads as TGTGCCAGCAGCTCAACAGGGATCAACTATGGCTACACCTTC.

The rearrangement links TRBV7-7 to TRBJ2-2; tentative D call: TRBD1 (6 bases). The CDR3 extends over 15 amino acids. Looked up from germline, CDR1 is SSHAT and CDR2 is FNYEAQ (reference sequence). V lost 5 bases and J lost 0, with 10 bases in between. Here the CDR3 reads CASSPTGSNTGELFF. In DNA form, the CDR3 reads TGTGCCAGCAGCCCGACAGGCTCGAACACCGGGGAGCTGTTTTTT.

This clone showed up just a few times. The V and J genes are TRBV5-6 and TRBJ2-7; 7 positions agree with TRBD1. The CDR3 is 13 amino acids. The V and J ends lost 4 bases and 4 bases, in that order; junction bases with no gene match: 5. Germline loops: CDR1 SGHDT, CDR2 YYEEEE. As DNA, the CDR3 is TGTGCCAGCAGCAACAAGGACAGGTACGAGCAGTACTTC. It specifies CASSNKDRYEQYF.

The V call is TRBV21-1, the J call TRBJ1-1; TRBD1, the D gene given by the table, was not confirmed from the DNA. TRBV21-1 is listed as a pseudogene. The CDR3 has 17 residues. CDR3 nucleotide sequence: TGTGCCAGCAGCAATTTGAGTAGGGGACAGCTGGGGACTGAAGCTTTCTTT. Protein: CASSNLSRGQLGTEAFF.

V and J are TRBV10-1 and TRBJ2-1; 7 nucleotides line up with TRBD1. The germline CDR1 and CDR2 sequences are WNHNN and SYGVQD (reference sequence). Trimming at V came to 3 bases and at J to 4 bases, leaving 9 bases not matched to a gene. This CDR3 has 16 amino acids. CDR3 DNA: TGCGCCAGCAGTGACGGCAGGGCGACAGGGTACAATGAGCAGTTCTTC. Translating it yields CASSDGRATGYNEQFF.